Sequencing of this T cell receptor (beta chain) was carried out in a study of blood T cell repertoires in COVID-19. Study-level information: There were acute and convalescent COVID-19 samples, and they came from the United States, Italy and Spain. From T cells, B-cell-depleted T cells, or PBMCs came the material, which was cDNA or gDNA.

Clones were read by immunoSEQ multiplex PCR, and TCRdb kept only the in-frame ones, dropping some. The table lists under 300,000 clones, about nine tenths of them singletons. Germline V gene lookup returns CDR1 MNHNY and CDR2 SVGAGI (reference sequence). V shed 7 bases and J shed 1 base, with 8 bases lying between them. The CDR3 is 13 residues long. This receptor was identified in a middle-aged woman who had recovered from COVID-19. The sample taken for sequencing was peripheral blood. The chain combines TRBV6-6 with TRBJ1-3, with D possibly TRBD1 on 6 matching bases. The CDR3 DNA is TGTGCCAGCAACAGGGAGTCTGGAAACACCATATATTTT. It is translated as CASNRESGNTIYF.